These T cell receptor beta chains were read from a single sample in a study of OX40 agonist ivuxolimab in advanced cancers. Sequenced by immunoSEQ multiplex PCR; TCRdb stores in-frame clones only, minus some. The sample records approximately 60,000 clones, 80% to 95% being singletons. Sequenced material: CD4+ or CD8+ T cells sorted from blood, taken in a trial of the OX40 agonist ivuxolimab. These receptors came from an adult with an advanced solid tumor such as melanoma, head and neck, liver or kidney cancer. Each CDR3 is given with its conserved first and last residue. Fields, in order: D gene, V gene, J gene, CDR3 length, clone size, CDR3 protein, CDR3 DNA. The D gene is left open where the match is weak. A row's size may be missing; if present it is once, few, many or a size class.

D gene: NA; V gene: TRBV18; J gene: TRBJ2-7; CDR3 length: 15; clone size: NA; CDR3 protein: CASSPTGRASYEQYF; CDR3 DNA: TGTGCCAGCTCCCCAACGGGCAGGGCGTCCTACGAGCAGTACTTC
D gene: NA; V gene: TRBV7-6; J gene: TRBJ1-3; CDR3 length: 13; clone size: NA; CDR3 protein: CASSLGGVNTIYF; CDR3 DNA: TGTGCCAGCAGCTTAGGGGGGGTAAACACCATATATTTT
D gene: NA; V gene: TRBV30; J gene: TRBJ2-7; CDR3 length: 13; clone size: NA; CDR3 protein: CAWSRIFGPEQYF; CDR3 DNA: TGTGCCTGGAGTAGGATTTTCGGGCCCGAGCAGTACTTC
D gene: NA; V gene: TRBV5-1; J gene: TRBJ2-2; CDR3 length: 13; clone size: NA; CDR3 protein: CASSLGGTGELFF; CDR3 DNA: TGCGCCAGCAGCTTGGGGGGCACCGGGGAGCTGTTTTTT
D gene: TRBD2; V gene: TRBV15; J gene: TRBJ2-1; CDR3 length: 15; clone size: NA; CDR3 protein: CATSTSGGFYNEQFF; CDR3 DNA: TGTGCCACCAGCACTAGCGGGGGGTTTTACAATGAGCAGTTCTTC
D gene: TRBD1; V gene: TRBV6-1; J gene: TRBJ2-3; CDR3 length: 15; clone size: NA; CDR3 protein: CASSVGTGMTDTQYF; CDR3 DNA: TGTGCCAGCAGTGTAGGGACAGGGATGACAGATACGCAGTATTTT
D gene: TRBD2; V gene: TRBV27; J gene: TRBJ2-5; CDR3 length: 13; clone size: NA; CDR3 protein: CASRGLGKETQYF; CDR3 DNA: TGTGCCAGCAGGGGACTAGGAAAAGAGACCCAGTACTTC
D gene: NA; V gene: TRBV30; J gene: TRBJ2-3; CDR3 length: 15; clone size: NA; CDR3 protein: CAWSVAISDPDTQYF; CDR3 DNA: TGTGCCTGGAGTGTCGCGATTAGCGACCCAGATACGCAGTATTTT
D gene: NA; V gene: TRBV28; J gene: TRBJ2-3; CDR3 length: 11; clone size: NA; CDR3 protein: CASSSLDTQYF; CDR3 DNA: TGTGCCAGCAGTTCTCTAGATACGCAGTATTTT
D gene: TRBD2; V gene: TRBV5-4; J gene: TRBJ2-3; CDR3 length: 16; clone size: NA; CDR3 protein: CASSLGASGNTDTQYF; CDR3 DNA: TGTGCCAGCAGCTTGGGTGCTAGCGGGAACACAGATACGCAGTATTTT
D gene: NA; V gene: TRBV19; J gene: TRBJ1-2; CDR3 length: 15; clone size: NA; CDR3 protein: CASSIWRAGNYGYTF; CDR3 DNA: TGTGCCAGTAGTATATGGAGGGCAGGCAACTATGGCTACACCTTC
D gene: NA; V gene: TRBV11-2; J gene: TRBJ1-3; CDR3 length: 11; clone size: NA; CDR3 protein: CASSLGNTIYF; CDR3 DNA: TGTGCCAGCAGCTTAGGGAACACCATATATTTT
D gene: NA; V gene: TRBV29-1; J gene: TRBJ1-3; CDR3 length: 13; clone size: NA; CDR3 protein: CSVVSSSGNTIYF; CDR3 DNA: TGCAGCGTTGTTTCGAGCTCTGGAAACACCATATATTTT
D gene: NA; V gene: TRBV9; J gene: TRBJ1-1; CDR3 length: 14; clone size: NA; CDR3 protein: CASSTRALNTEAFF; CDR3 DNA: TGTGCCAGCAGCACCAGAGCTTTAAACACTGAAGCTTTCTTT
D gene: NA; V gene: TRBV18; J gene: TRBJ1-1; CDR3 length: 12; clone size: NA; CDR3 protein: CASSVSQIEAFF; CDR3 DNA: TGTGCCAGCTCAGTTTCACAGATTGAAGCTTTCTTT
D gene: NA; V gene: TRBV6-6; J gene: TRBJ1-1; CDR3 length: 15; clone size: NA; CDR3 protein: CASSTLGGRGTEAFF; CDR3 DNA: TGTGCCAGCAGTACCCTAGGGGGAAGGGGAACTGAAGCTTTCTTT
D gene: NA; V gene: TRBV29-1; J gene: TRBJ1-1; CDR3 length: 11; clone size: NA; CDR3 protein: CSAAQSQEAFF; CDR3 DNA: TGCAGCGCCGCACAAAGTCAGGAAGCTTTCTTT
D gene: TRBD1; V gene: TRBV25-1; J gene: TRBJ1-1; CDR3 length: 14; clone size: NA; CDR3 protein: CASSKQGATTEAFF; CDR3 DNA: TGTGCCAGCAGTAAGCAGGGGGCGACCACTGAAGCTTTCTTT
D gene: NA; V gene: TRBV10-3; J gene: TRBJ2-5; CDR3 length: 14; clone size: NA; CDR3 protein: CAISGNGNQETQYF; CDR3 DNA: TGTGCCATCAGTGGCAACGGCAACCAAGAGACCCAGTACTTC
D gene: NA; V gene: TRBV2; J gene: TRBJ2-5; CDR3 length: 13; clone size: NA; CDR3 protein: CASSEQGQETQYF; CDR3 DNA: TGTGCCAGCAGTGAACAGGGTCAAGAGACCCAGTACTTC
D gene: NA; V gene: TRBV19; J gene: TRBJ1-5; CDR3 length: 15; clone size: NA; CDR3 protein: CASTNGGHSNQPQHF; CDR3 DNA: TGTGCCAGTACTAACGGCGGGCATAGCAATCAGCCCCAGCATTTT
D gene: TRBD2; V gene: TRBV7-8; J gene: TRBJ2-3; CDR3 length: 16; clone size: NA; CDR3 protein: CASSPHRIAGAYTQYF; CDR3 DNA: TGTGCCAGCAGCCCCCACCGAATAGCGGGGGCGTATACGCAGTATTTT
D gene: NA; V gene: TRBV9; J gene: TRBJ2-2; CDR3 length: 17; clone size: NA; CDR3 protein: CASSLAGGAANTGELFF; CDR3 DNA: TGTGCCAGCAGCCTAGCAGGGGGGGCGGCGAACACCGGGGAGCTGTTTTTT
D gene: TRBD1; V gene: TRBV4-2; J gene: TRBJ1-1; CDR3 length: 16; clone size: NA; CDR3 protein: CASSQGLQGTAAEAFF; CDR3 DNA: TGTGCCAGCAGCCAGGGTCTGCAGGGGACAGCTGCTGAAGCTTTCTTT
D gene: NA; V gene: TRBV19; J gene: TRBJ1-1; CDR3 length: 14; clone size: NA; CDR3 protein: CASRRERVNTEAFF; CDR3 DNA: TGTGCCAGTAGGAGGGAGAGGGTGAACACTGAAGCTTTCTTT
D gene: NA; V gene: TRBV11-2; J gene: TRBJ2-1; CDR3 length: 14; clone size: NA; CDR3 protein: CASSPRDTHNEQFF; CDR3 DNA: TGTGCCAGCAGCCCAAGGGACACGCACAATGAGCAGTTCTTC
D gene: NA; V gene: TRBV9; J gene: TRBJ2-1; CDR3 length: 16; clone size: NA; CDR3 protein: CASSVGGEAQSNEQFF; CDR3 DNA: TGTGCCAGCAGTGTTGGAGGGGAGGCGCAATCTAATGAGCAGTTCTTC
D gene: NA; V gene: TRBV30; J gene: TRBJ1-2; CDR3 length: 11; clone size: NA; CDR3 protein: CAWRFGYGYTF; CDR3 DNA: TGTGCCTGGAGGTTTGGATATGGCTACACCTTC
D gene: NA; V gene: TRBV4-2; J gene: TRBJ2-7; CDR3 length: 16; clone size: NA; CDR3 protein: CASSQRVLAENYEQYF; CDR3 DNA: TGTGCCAGCAGCCAACGAGTTTTGGCAGAGAACTACGAGCAGTACTTC
D gene: NA; V gene: TRBV6-1; J gene: TRBJ2-7; CDR3 length: 11; clone size: NA; CDR3 protein: CASSGVHEQYF; CDR3 DNA: TGTGCCAGCTCGGGGGTCCACGAGCAGTACTTC
D gene: TRBD2; V gene: TRBV11-3; J gene: TRBJ2-1; CDR3 length: 16; clone size: NA; CDR3 protein: CASSPPKAGAYNEQFF; CDR3 DNA: TGTGCCAGCAGCCCCCCTAAGGCGGGAGCCTACAATGAGCAGTTCTTC
D gene: TRBD2; V gene: TRBV2; J gene: TRBJ2-3; CDR3 length: 17; clone size: NA; CDR3 protein: CASRDGLRGSPTDTQYF; CDR3 DNA: TGTGCCAGCAGGGACGGGCTTCGCGGGAGCCCGACAGATACGCAGTATTTT
D gene: NA; V gene: TRBV6-1; J gene: TRBJ2-3; CDR3 length: 14; clone size: NA; CDR3 protein: CASSGAGPTDTQYF; CDR3 DNA: TGTGCCAGCAGTGGGGCGGGGCCCACAGATACGCAGTATTTT
D gene: NA; V gene: TRBV30; J gene: TRBJ2-7; CDR3 length: 11; clone size: NA; CDR3 protein: CAWSLSYEQYF; CDR3 DNA: TGTGCCTGGAGTCTCTCCTACGAGCAGTACTTC
D gene: TRBD2; V gene: TRBV10-2; J gene: TRBJ2-5; CDR3 length: 15; clone size: NA; CDR3 protein: CASKLTSGGIETQYF; CDR3 DNA: TGCGCCAGCAAACTAACTAGCGGGGGGATAGAGACCCAGTACTTC
D gene: NA; V gene: TRBV19; J gene: TRBJ1-2; CDR3 length: 12; clone size: NA; CDR3 protein: CASNFGRYGYTF; CDR3 DNA: TGTGCCAGTAACTTCGGGAGGTATGGCTACACCTTC
D gene: TRBD1; V gene: TRBV18; J gene: TRBJ1-5; CDR3 length: 13; clone size: NA; CDR3 protein: CASSPTGGQPQHF; CDR3 DNA: TGTGCCAGCTCACCGACAGGGGGACAGCCCCAGCATTTT
D gene: NA; V gene: TRBV2; J gene: TRBJ1-4; CDR3 length: 12; clone size: once; CDR3 protein: CASRQGGEKLFF; CDR3 DNA: TGTGCCAGCAGGCAAGGGGGTGAAAAACTGTTTTTT
D gene: NA; V gene: TRBV15; J gene: TRBJ1-2; CDR3 length: 14; clone size: NA; CDR3 protein: CATSRVGGNYGYTF; CDR3 DNA: TGTGCCACCAGCAGAGTTGGGGGAAACTATGGCTACACCTTC
D gene: NA; V gene: TRBV27; J gene: TRBJ2-2; CDR3 length: 17; clone size: NA; CDR3 protein: CASSLSVGGLNTGELFF; CDR3 DNA: TGTGCCAGCAGTTTATCTGTCGGGGGTCTGAACACCGGGGAGCTGTTTTTT
D gene: NA; V gene: TRBV6-6; J gene: TRBJ2-7; CDR3 length: 15; clone size: NA; CDR3 protein: CASSYSGSSNYEQYF; CDR3 DNA: TGTGCCAGCAGTTACTCGGGGTCCTCCAACTACGAGCAGTACTTC
D gene: NA; V gene: TRBV2; J gene: TRBJ2-5; CDR3 length: 14; clone size: NA; CDR3 protein: CASSASQNQETQYF; CDR3 DNA: TGTGCCAGCAGTGCGTCCCAAAACCAAGAGACCCAGTACTTC
D gene: TRBD2; V gene: TRBV19; J gene: TRBJ2-1; CDR3 length: 15; clone size: few; CDR3 protein: CASSRPGTRDNEQFF; CDR3 DNA: TGTGCCAGTAGCCGCCCCGGGACTAGAGACAATGAGCAGTTCTTC
D gene: TRBD1; V gene: TRBV6-6; J gene: TRBJ1-2; CDR3 length: 16; clone size: NA; CDR3 protein: CASSPKAQGPNYGYTF; CDR3 DNA: TGTGCCAGCAGTCCTAAGGCACAGGGGCCGAACTATGGCTACACCTTC
D gene: NA; V gene: TRBV6-5; J gene: TRBJ1-2; CDR3 length: 11; clone size: NA; CDR3 protein: CASRKGNGYTF; CDR3 DNA: TGTGCCAGCAGAAAGGGCAATGGCTACACCTTC
D gene: NA; V gene: TRBV2; J gene: TRBJ2-3; CDR3 length: 12; clone size: NA; CDR3 protein: CASTELSDTQYF; CDR3 DNA: TGTGCCAGCACCGAACTGTCAGATACGCAGTATTTT
D gene: NA; V gene: TRBV29-1; J gene: TRBJ2-1; CDR3 length: 13; clone size: NA; CDR3 protein: CSVEAQGGGEQFF; CDR3 DNA: TGCAGCGTTGAAGCTCAGGGGGGTGGTGAGCAGTTCTTC
D gene: TRBD2; V gene: TRBV11-2; J gene: TRBJ2-1; CDR3 length: 14; clone size: few; CDR3 protein: CASNRAGGYNEQFF; CDR3 DNA: TGTGCCAGCAACAGAGCGGGGGGCTACAATGAGCAGTTCTTC
D gene: TRBD1; V gene: TRBV30; J gene: TRBJ1-2; CDR3 length: 13; clone size: few; CDR3 protein: CAWKGQANYGYTF; CDR3 DNA: TGTGCCTGGAAGGGACAGGCGAACTATGGCTACACCTTC
D gene: NA; V gene: TRBV2; J gene: TRBJ1-2; CDR3 length: 15; clone size: NA; CDR3 protein: CASHGAALGLYGYTF; CDR3 DNA: TGTGCCAGCCACGGGGCAGCCCTAGGGCTCTATGGCTACACCTTC
D gene: NA; V gene: TRBV23-1; J gene: TRBJ2-7; CDR3 length: 17; clone size: NA; CDR3 protein: CASNQPKGGSLSYEQYF; CDR3 DNA: TGCGCCAGCAACCAACCGAAGGGGGGTTCACTCTCCTACGAGCAGTACTTC
D gene: NA; V gene: TRBV9; J gene: TRBJ2-1; CDR3 length: 13; clone size: NA; CDR3 protein: CASSPRTGNEQFF; CDR3 DNA: TGTGCCAGCAGCCCCCGCACAGGAAATGAGCAGTTCTTC
D gene: TRBD2; V gene: TRBV13; J gene: TRBJ2-7; CDR3 length: 15; clone size: NA; CDR3 protein: CASRTSSGGPHEQYF; CDR3 DNA: TGTGCCAGCAGGACGTCTAGCGGGGGGCCCCACGAGCAGTACTTC
D gene: NA; V gene: TRBV11-2; J gene: TRBJ2-7; CDR3 length: 15; clone size: NA; CDR3 protein: CASSAPRGYGDEQYF; CDR3 DNA: TGTGCCAGCAGCGCCCCCCGAGGGTACGGCGACGAGCAGTACTTC